This T cell receptor beta chain was retrieved from a study of cytomegalovirus exposure and HLA in healthy donors. The V end lost 2 bases, the J end lost 3 bases, and 7 bases lay between the germline ends. The CDR3 consists of 13 residues. Germline values: CDR1 MRHNA, CDR2 SNTAGT. The primer mix had 60 Vbeta and 13 Jbeta primers. Clones were read by immunoSEQ multiplex PCR, and TCRdb kept only the in-frame ones, dropping some. This specimen shows fewer than 85,000 clones; the ten leading clones hold about 4.5%. This clonotype was obtained from a woman aged 35 to 49 in good health and CMV-seropositive. Input material: PBMCs. V and J are TRBV6-4 and TRBJ1-1; D gene unclear. CDR3 sequence: CASSDRRDTEAFF. In nucleotides, the CDR3 is TGTGCCAGCAGTGACAGGAGGGACACTGAAGCTTTCTTT.